A selection of T cell receptor beta chains follows, all from one sample in a study of T-cell memory formation after mild COVID-19. TCRdb passed the 5' RACE reads through MiXCR, listing each CDR3 protein once. The table shows over 300,000 distinct CDR3 sequences, with less than 25% occurring only once. Sequencing was done on a sample of PBMCs or a T cell subset sorted from them (not recorded which). These TCRs come from a man younger than 30 who had mild COVID-19 (a few samples of this study predate the infection). Cell type and time point are not known. The CDR3 runs from the conserved cysteine through the conserved F or W. D genes are given only for firm matches. Expanded clones get a size class; other rows say once, few or many, or leave the size out.

J gene,clone size,D gene,V gene,CDR3 protein,CDR3 DNA
TRBJ2-7,.,TRBD2,TRBV4-1,CASSQDRELAGAEQYF,TGCGCCAGCAGCCAAGATAGGGAACTAGCGGGGGCGGAGCAGTACTTC
TRBJ1-2,few,.,TRBV11-2,CASSLDLSDNYGYTF,TGTGCCAGCAGCTTAGATCTGTCGGATAACTATGGCTACACCTTC
TRBJ1-1,few,TRBD1,TRBV7-9,CASSNSQGAEAFF,TGTGCCAGCAGCAACTCACAGGGGGCTGAAGCTTTCTTT
TRBJ2-7,.,.,TRBV7-9,CASSPKGQGDEQYF,TGTGCCAGCAGCCCTAAGGGGCAGGGTGACGAGCAGTACTTC
TRBJ2-2,few,.,TRBV7-9,CASSPPGAYDGELFF,TGTGCCAGCAGCCCTCCAGGGGCATACGACGGGGAGCTGTTTTTT
TRBJ2-1,.,.,TRBV12-3/TRBV12-4,CASSLSGGSGNEQFF,TGTGCCAGCAGTTTAAGTGGGGGGAGTGGGAATGAGCAGTTCTTC
TRBJ2-1,few,.,TRBV24-1,CATSDGPVDEQFF,TGTGCCACCAGTGATGGACCGGTTGATGAGCAGTTCTTC
TRBJ1-2,.,TRBD1,TRBV6-5,CASSYSMGQGLDYGYTF,TGTGCCAGCAGTTACTCGATGGGACAGGGGTTGGACTATGGCTACACCTTC
TRBJ1-6,.,TRBD1,TRBV4-2,CASSQDFWGTDSPLHF,TGTGCCAGCAGCCAAGATTTTTGGGGGACAGATTCACCCCTCCACTTT
TRBJ2-4,few,TRBD2,TRBV20-1,CSVPTSGGENIQYF,TGCAGTGTTCCGACTAGCGGGGGGGAAAACATTCAGTACTTC
TRBJ1-6,.,.,TRBV11-2,CASSSGWSPLHF,TGTGCCAGCAGCTCAGGGTGGTCACCCCTCCACTTT
TRBJ2-3,few,.,TRBV11-2,CASSSLGLGMRGDTQYF,TGTGCCAGCAGCTCTCTGGGACTGGGGATGAGAGGAGATACGCAGTATTTT
TRBJ1-2,few,.,TRBV20-1,CSAIPRDTLGYTF,TGCAGTGCCATACCTCGGGACACCCTGGGCTACACCTTC
TRBJ1-1,few,.,TRBV5-1,CASSHLGGQGNTEAFF,TGCGCCAGCAGTCACCTAGGGGGGCAGGGGAACACTGAAGCTTTCTTT
TRBJ1-2,once,TRBD1,TRBV18,CASSPRDSTFYGYTF,TGTGCCAGCTCACCGAGGGACAGCACCTTCTATGGCTACACCTTC
TRBJ2-1,.,.,TRBV11-2,CASLAGVRGDEQFF,TGTGCCAGCCTCGCGGGCGTCAGGGGCGATGAGCAGTTCTTC
TRBJ1-2,few,.,TRBV14,CASSQEGHRAISGYTF,TGTGCCAGCAGCCAAGAAGGGCACAGGGCGATATCTGGCTACACCTTC
TRBJ2-7,few,.,TRBV6-2/TRBV6-3,CASSYRVIDEQYF,TGTGCCAGCAGTTACAGGGTAATCGACGAGCAGTACTTC
TRBJ2-1,few,.,TRBV15,CATSRGDRALQFF,TGTGCCACCAGCAGAGGGGACCGAGCTTTGCAGTTCTTC
TRBJ1-2,.,.,TRBV6-4,CASSPTGLGGYTF,TGTGCCAGCAGCCCGACCGGTTTGGGGGGCTACACCTTC
TRBJ2-1,many,TRBD2,TRBV4-2,CASSQDDGGTYNEQFF,TGTGCCAGCAGCCAAGATGACGGGGGGACGTACAATGAGCAGTTCTTC
TRBJ1-1,many,.,TRBV5-6,CASSLAPGRWHTEAFF,TGTGCCAGCAGCTTGGCCCCTGGCAGGTGGCACACTGAAGCTTTCTTT
TRBJ1-2,.,.,TRBV12-3/TRBV12-4,CASTQRGKPYGYTF,TGTGCCAGCACCCAAAGGGGCAAACCCTATGGCTACACCTTC
TRBJ2-7,.,TRBD1,TRBV7-9,CASSPRGQGPYEQYF,TGTGCCAGCAGCCCCCGGGGACAGGGTCCGTACGAGCAGTACTTC
TRBJ1-3,few,.,TRBV20-1,CSAGGLGTGNTIYF,TGCAGTGCTGGGGGTTTAGGAACTGGAAACACCATATATTTT
TRBJ1-6,.,TRBD1,TRBV2,CASRDRGRVYNSPLHF,TGTGCCAGCAGGGACAGGGGGCGCGTCTATAATTCACCCCTCCACTTT
TRBJ1-1,.,TRBD1,TRBV18,CASSPQTGGAYDTEAFF,TGTGCCAGCTCACCCCAAACAGGGGGCGCGTATGACACTGAAGCTTTCTTT
TRBJ1-5,few,.,TRBV5-5,CASSPNGWRRDQPQHF,TGTGCCAGCAGCCCTAATGGGTGGAGACGAGATCAGCCCCAGCATTTT
TRBJ2-3,.,TRBD1,TRBV5-6,CASGRTGGEPDTQYF,TGTGCCAGCGGAAGGACAGGGGGCGAGCCAGATACGCAGTATTTT
TRBJ2-1,.,TRBD2,TRBV9,CASSKWLAELRNEQFF,TGTGCCAGCAGCAAATGGCTAGCGGAACTTAGGAATGAGCAGTTCTTC
TRBJ1-2,.,.,TRBV28,CASSLEGRNGYTF,TGTGCCAGCAGTTTGGAGGGTCGGAATGGCTACACCTTC
TRBJ1-1,few,.,TRBV6-2/TRBV6-3,CASRNSGGGTEAFF,TGTGCCAGCAGAAATTCCGGGGGCGGCACTGAAGCTTTCTTT
TRBJ2-1,.,.,TRBV4-2,CASSQSTGRSYNEQFF,TGTGCCAGCAGCCAGTCGACAGGACGCTCCTACAATGAGCAGTTCTTC
TRBJ1-2,.,TRBD1,TRBV6-2/TRBV6-3,CASSYSGQGSYGYTF,TGTGCCAGCAGTTACTCCGGACAGGGGTCGTATGGCTACACCTTC
TRBJ2-7,.,.,TRBV7-9,CASSPDYEQYF,TGTGCCAGCAGCCCTGACTACGAGCAGTACTTC
TRBJ1-6,.,.,TRBV7-9,CASSPLAPLHF,TGTGCCAGCAGCCCCCTTGCCCCCCTCCACTTT
TRBJ1-2,.,TRBD1,TRBV7-9,CASSRGQGPGGYTF,TGTGCCAGCAGCCGGGGACAGGGGCCGGGGGGCTACACCTTC
TRBJ2-1,few,.,TRBV4-3,CASSQSWANNEQFF,TGCGCCAGCAGCCAATCATGGGCAAACAATGAGCAGTTCTTC
TRBJ1-2,.,.,TRBV5-5,CASSLETNGYTF,TGTGCCAGCAGCTTGGAGACGAATGGCTACACCTTC
TRBJ1-1,.,.,TRBV29-1,CSVRKNTEAFF,TGCAGCGTTAGGAAGAACACTGAAGCTTTCTTT
TRBJ1-3,few,.,TRBV7-3,CASSSGQAGSGNTIYF,TGTGCCAGCAGCTCTGGGCAGGCCGGCTCTGGAAACACCATATATTTT
TRBJ2-1,few,.,TRBV11-2,CASNRALGEQFF,TGTGCCAGCAACCGGGCCCTGGGTGAGCAGTTCTTC
TRBJ2-7,.,TRBD1,TRBV5-1,CASSGGTGLYEQYF,TGCGCCAGCAGCGGTGGGACAGGCCTTTACGAGCAGTACTTC
TRBJ2-3,few,.,TRBV4-2,CASSQDFGRADTQYF,TGTGCCAGCAGCCAAGATTTCGGTCGGGCAGATACGCAGTATTTT
TRBJ1-1,.,.,TRBV5-5,CASSLRQGYTEAFF,TGTGCCAGCAGCTTGCGGCAGGGGTACACTGAAGCTTTCTTT
TRBJ2-2,.,TRBD2,TRBV12-3/TRBV12-4,CASSFASGGPWELFF,TGTGCCAGCAGTTTTGCTAGCGGGGGGCCATGGGAGCTGTTTTTT
TRBJ2-1,many,TRBD1,TRBV7-2,CASSFYRGLDEQFF,TGTGCCAGCAGCTTTTACAGGGGGCTGGATGAGCAGTTCTTC
TRBJ1-4,.,TRBD1,TRBV30,CAWSAGQTEKLFF,TGTGCCTGGAGTGCGGGACAGACTGAAAAACTGTTTTTT
TRBJ1-4,few,.,TRBV25-1,CASSSITSPNEKLFF,TGTGCCAGCAGCTCGATTACAAGTCCTAATGAAAAACTGTTTTTT
TRBJ2-7,.,.,TRBV20-1,CSARPQPLAPFPSEQYF,TGCAGTGCTAGACCTCAGCCTCTAGCCCCTTTTCCGTCCGAGCAGTACTTC
TRBJ2-7,few,TRBD2,TRBV10-3,CAISRISGGAVEQYF,TGTGCCATCAGCCGAATTAGCGGGGGGGCCGTCGAGCAGTACTTC
TRBJ1-2,.,.,TRBV15,CANAAGYTF,TGTGCCAACGCGGCGGGCTACACCTTC
TRBJ2-5,few,TRBD2,TRBV7-6,CASSPGSGTSGTQETQYF,TGTGCCAGCAGCCCAGGGTCTGGGACTAGCGGCACCCAAGAGACCCAGTACTTC
TRBJ1-3,many,.,TRBV4-2,CASSDRGSSGNTIYF,TGTGCCAGCAGCGACCGAGGGAGCTCTGGAAACACCATATATTTT